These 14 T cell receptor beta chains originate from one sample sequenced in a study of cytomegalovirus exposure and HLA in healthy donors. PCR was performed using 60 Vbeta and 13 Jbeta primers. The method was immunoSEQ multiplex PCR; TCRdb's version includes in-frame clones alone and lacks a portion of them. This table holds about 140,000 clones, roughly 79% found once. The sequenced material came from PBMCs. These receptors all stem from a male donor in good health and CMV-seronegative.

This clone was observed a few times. The CDR3 coding sequence is TGTGCCACCAGCCCCCAAGAGGGGGGGAAAGAGACCCAGTACTTC. Its translation is CATSPQEGGKETQYF. The gene calls are TRBV15 and TRBJ2-5; D perhaps matches TRBD2 (7 bases). Trimming stripped 5 bases from V and 3 bases from J, with 16 bases between. Germline V gene sequence: CDR1 LNHNV, CDR2 YYDKDF (reference sequence). The CDR3 consists of 15 residues.

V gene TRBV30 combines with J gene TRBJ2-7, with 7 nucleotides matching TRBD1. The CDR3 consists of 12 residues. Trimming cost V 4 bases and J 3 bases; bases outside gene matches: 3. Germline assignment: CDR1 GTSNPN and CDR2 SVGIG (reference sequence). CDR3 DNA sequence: TGTGCCTGGACCGACAGGGTCTACGAGCAGTACTTC. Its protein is CAWTDRVYEQYF.

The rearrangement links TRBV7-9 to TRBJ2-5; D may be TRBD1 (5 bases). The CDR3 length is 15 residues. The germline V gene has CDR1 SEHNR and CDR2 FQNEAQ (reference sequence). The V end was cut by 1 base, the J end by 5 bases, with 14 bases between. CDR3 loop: CASSLGRAFGETQYF. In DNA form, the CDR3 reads TGTGCCAGCAGCTTAGGCAGGGCCTTCGGGGAGACCCAGTACTTC.

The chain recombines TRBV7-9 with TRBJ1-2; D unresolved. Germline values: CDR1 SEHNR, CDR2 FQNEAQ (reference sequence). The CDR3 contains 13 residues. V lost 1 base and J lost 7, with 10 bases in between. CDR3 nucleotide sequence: TGTGCCAGCAGCTTAGTACCTGGGCTTGGCTACACCTTC. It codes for CASSLVPGLGYTF.

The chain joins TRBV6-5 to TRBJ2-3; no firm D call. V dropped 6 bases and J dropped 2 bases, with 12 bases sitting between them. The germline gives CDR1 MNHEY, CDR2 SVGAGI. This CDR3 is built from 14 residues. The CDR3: CASRRPGNTDTQYF. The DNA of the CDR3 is TGTGCCAGCAGGCGCCCGGGTAACACAGATACGCAGTATTTT.

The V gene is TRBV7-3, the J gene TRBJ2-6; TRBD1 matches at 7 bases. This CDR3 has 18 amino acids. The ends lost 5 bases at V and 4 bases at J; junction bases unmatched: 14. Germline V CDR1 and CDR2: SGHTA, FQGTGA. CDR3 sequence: CASSRKALTGTGANVLTF. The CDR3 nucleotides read TGTGCCAGCAGCCGAAAGGCCCTGACAGGGACCGGGGCCAACGTCCTGACTTTC.

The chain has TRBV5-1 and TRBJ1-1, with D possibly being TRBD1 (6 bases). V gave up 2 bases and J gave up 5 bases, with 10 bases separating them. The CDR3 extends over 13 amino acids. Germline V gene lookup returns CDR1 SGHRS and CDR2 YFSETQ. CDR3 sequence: CASSLGGTTEAFF. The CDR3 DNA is TGCGCCAGCAGCTTAGGGGGAACTACTGAAGCTTTCTTT.

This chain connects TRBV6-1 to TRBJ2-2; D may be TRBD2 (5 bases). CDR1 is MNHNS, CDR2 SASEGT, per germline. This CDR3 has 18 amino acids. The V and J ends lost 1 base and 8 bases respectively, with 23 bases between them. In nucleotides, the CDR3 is TGTGCCAGCAGTGAAGGGTTAGAGGCTAGCTCGAGCGTGGGGGAGCTGTTTTTT. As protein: CASSEGLEASSSVGELFF.

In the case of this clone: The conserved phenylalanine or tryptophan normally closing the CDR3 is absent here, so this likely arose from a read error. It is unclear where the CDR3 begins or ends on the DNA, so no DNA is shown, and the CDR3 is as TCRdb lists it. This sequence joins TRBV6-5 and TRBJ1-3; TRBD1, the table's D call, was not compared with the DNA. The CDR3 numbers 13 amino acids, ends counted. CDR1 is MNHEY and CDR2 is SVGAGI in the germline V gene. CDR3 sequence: CASSYSGLWAGWI.

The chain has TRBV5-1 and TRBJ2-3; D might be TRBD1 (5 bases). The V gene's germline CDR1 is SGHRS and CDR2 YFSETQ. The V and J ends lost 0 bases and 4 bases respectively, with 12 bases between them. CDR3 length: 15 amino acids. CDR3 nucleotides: TGCGCCAGCAGCTTGGTTCCAGGGTCTCCAGATACGCAGTATTTT. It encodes CASSLVPGSPDTQYF. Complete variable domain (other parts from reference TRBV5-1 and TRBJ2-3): KAGVTQTPRYLIKTRGQQVTLSCSPISGHRSVSWYQQTPGQGLQFLFEYFSETQRNKGNFPGRFSGRQFSNSRSEMNVSTLELGDSALYLCASSLVPGSPDTQYFGPGTRLTVL.

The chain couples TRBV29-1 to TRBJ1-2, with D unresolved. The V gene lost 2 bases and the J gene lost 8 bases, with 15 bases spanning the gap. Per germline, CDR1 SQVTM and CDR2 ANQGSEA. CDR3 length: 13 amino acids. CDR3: CSVEPSPRIGYTF. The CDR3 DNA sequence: TGCAGCGTTGAACCAAGCCCGAGGATCGGCTACACCTTC.

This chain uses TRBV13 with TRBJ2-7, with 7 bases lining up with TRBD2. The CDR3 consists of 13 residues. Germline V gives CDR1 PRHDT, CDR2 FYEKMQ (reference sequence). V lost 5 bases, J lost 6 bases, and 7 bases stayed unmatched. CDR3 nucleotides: TGTGCCAGCAGCCCCTCGGGGGGTATCGAGCAGTACTTC. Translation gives CASSPSGGIEQYF.

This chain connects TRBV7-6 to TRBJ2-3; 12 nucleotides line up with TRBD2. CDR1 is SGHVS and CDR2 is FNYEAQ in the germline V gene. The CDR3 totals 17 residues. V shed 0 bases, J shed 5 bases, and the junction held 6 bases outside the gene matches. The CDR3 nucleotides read TGTGCCAGCAGCTTAGCGGAGACTAGCGGGAGAGGAGATACGCAGTATTTT. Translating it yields CASSLAETSGRGDTQYF.

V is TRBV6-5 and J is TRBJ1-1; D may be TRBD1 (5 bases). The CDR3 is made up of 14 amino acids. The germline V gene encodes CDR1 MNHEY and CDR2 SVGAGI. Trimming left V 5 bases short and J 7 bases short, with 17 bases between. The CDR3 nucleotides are TGTGCCAGCAGTAGACAGCTTGTTTCGGGTGAAGCTTTCTTT. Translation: CASSRQLVSGEAFF.